The 13 T cell receptor beta chains below come from one sample, sequenced in a study of T cell clonotyping in hematopoietic cell transplantation. Sequencing was performed with immunoSEQ multiplex PCR; in TCRdb, only in-frame clones are kept and a portion is missing. The sample has 20,000 to 30,000 clones, roughly 84% seen once. Time point here: recipient sample about 28 days before transplant, after cytoreduction. Sequenced here: peripheral blood mononuclear cells, sampled before stem cell transplant. Receptor source: a woman in her sixties or seventies with acute myeloid leukemia. Some clones in this sample may be carry-over from other donors' samples.

This clone has a single count. The chain employs TRBV5-4 and TRBJ1-2; TRBD1 aligns across 9 bases. Germline CDR1 reads SGHNT; CDR2 reads YYREEE (reference sequence). The CDR3 has 14 amino acids. With 4 bases clipped from V and 5 bases from J, the junction kept 6 bases outside the gene matches. In DNA, the CDR3 is TGTGCCAGCAGCGGGAAGACAGGGGGGTATGGCTACACCTTC. Amino acid sequence: CASSGKTGGYGYTF.

This chain uses TRBV7-2 with TRBJ2-7, with 12 bases matching TRBD2. CDR1 is SGHTA, CDR2 FQGNSA, per germline. This CDR3 has 15 amino acids. V shed 6 bases and J 0 bases; nucleotides not matched to a gene: 3. DNA of the CDR3: TGTGCCAGCAGAAGACTAGCGGGAGACTCCTACGAGCAGTACTTC. As protein: CASRRLAGDSYEQYF.

The V and J genes are TRBV18 and TRBJ2-7; 7 bases fit TRBD1. CDR1 and CDR2 from the germline V gene are KGHSH and LQKENI. The CDR3 contains 16 residues. The trim removed 3 bases at V and 4 bases at J, leaving 12 bases unmatched. As DNA, the CDR3 is TGTGCCAGCTCACCTGGGCCACAGGGGATGGGGTACGAGCAGTACTTC. It encodes CASSPGPQGMGYEQYF.

The chain combines TRBV19 with TRBJ2-5; D may be TRBD2 (6 bases). The V gene lost 0 bases and the J gene lost 2 bases, with 10 bases spanning the gap. The CDR3 is 15 residues long. Germline V gene sequence: CDR1 LNHDA, CDR2 SQIVND (reference sequence). For the CDR3, the DNA is TGTGCCAGTAGTATAGATCGCGGGACTCAAGAGACCCAGTACTTC. This translates into CASSIDRGTQETQYF.

The J gene is TRBJ2-3, the V gene TRBV5-1; TRBD2 matches at 10 bases. This CDR3 is 16 amino acids long. With 7 bases clipped from V and 2 bases from J, the junction kept 10 bases outside the gene matches. CDR1 and CDR2 (germline): SGHRS, YFSETQ. CDR3 coding DNA: TGCGCCAGCTCCCTTTCAGCGGGAGGGATCACAGATACGCAGTATTTT. Amino acids: CASSLSAGGITDTQYF.

The V call is TRBV9, the J call TRBJ1-1, with unresolved D. CDR1 and CDR2 from the germline V gene are SGDLS and YYNGEE. V lost 3 bases and J lost 2, with 14 bases in between. This CDR3 has 15 residues. CDR3 region: CASSAPPGENTEAFF. Written as DNA, the CDR3 is TGTGCCAGCAGCGCCCCGCCTGGGGAAAACACTGAAGCTTTCTTT.

The chain joins TRBV2 to TRBJ1-2; 8 bases align to TRBD1. J lost 8 bases, V lost 7 bases, and 15 bases had no gene match. CDR1 is SNHLY and CDR2 is FYNNEI in the germline V gene. CDR3 length equals 15 residues. Here the CDR3 reads CASTPWGDRSRGYTF. The CDR3 region has the DNA TGTGCCAGCACCCCATGGGGGGACAGGTCTCGGGGCTACACCTTC.

The chain joins TRBV7-3 to TRBJ1-1; TRBD1 matches at 7 bases. This CDR3 contains 15 residues. Per germline, CDR1 SGHTA and CDR2 FQGTGA. V trimming: 5 bases; J trimming: 5 bases; junction bases outside the gene matches: 11. CDR3 region: CASSPTHDRATEAFF. For the CDR3, the DNA is TGTGCCAGCAGCCCAACCCACGACAGGGCGACTGAAGCTTTCTTT. Looking up the rest from reference TRBV7-3 and TRBJ1-1 gives the full variable domain: GAGVSQTPSNKVTEKGKYVELRCDPISGHTALYWYRQSLGQGPEFLIYFQGTGAADDSGLPNDRFFAVRPEGSVSTLKIQRTERGDSAVYLCASSPTHDRATEAFFGQGTRLTVV.

This chain joins TRBV11-3 and TRBJ2-3; the match to TRBD1 covers 9 bases. This CDR3 region has 15 residues. Germline assignment: CDR1 SGHNT and CDR2 YENEEA. Trimming cost V 1 base and J 2 bases; bases outside gene matches: 1. In DNA, the CDR3 is TGTGCCAGCAGCTTAGGGACAGGGGCCACAGATACGCAGTATTTT. Its protein is CASSLGTGATDTQYF. Looking up the rest from reference TRBV11-3 and TRBJ2-3 gives the full variable domain: EAGVVQSPRYKIIEKKQPVAFWCNPISGHNTLYWYLQNLGQGPELLIRYENEEAVDDSQLPKDRFSAERLKGVDSTLKIQPAELGDSAVYLCASSLGTGATDTQYFGPGTRLTVL.

This clone has a handful of counts. The rearrangement uses TRBV7-9 and TRBJ2-7; D is tentatively TRBD1 or TRBD2 (5 bases each). Trimming shortened V by 3 bases and J by 5 bases, and 8 bases separated the two germline ends. This CDR3 is built from 12 residues. Germline assignment: CDR1 SEHNR and CDR2 FQNEAQ (reference sequence). CDR3 nucleotides: TGTGCCAGCAGCTTGACAGCGGACGAGCAGTACTTC. Protein product: CASSLTADEQYF.

The chain has TRBV6-1 and TRBJ1-4, with D possibly being TRBD1 (5 bases). The length of the CDR3 is 14 residues. The germline V and J ends were trimmed by 5 bases and 4 bases, with 11 bases remaining between them. CDR1 is MNHNS and CDR2 is SASEGT in the germline V gene. CDR3 coding DNA: TGTGCCAGCAGTCCCGGGGCGGGTAATGAAAAACTGTTTTTT. Its translation is CASSPGAGNEKLFF.

The gene calls are TRBV19 and TRBJ2-2, with 8 bases that match TRBD2. This CDR3 region has 16 residues. The V gene end was trimmed by 5 bases and the J gene end by 5 bases; junction bases not matched to a gene: 10. The germline CDR1 and CDR2 sequences are LNHDA and SQIVND (reference sequence). The CDR3 here is CASSSRGSGSTGELFF. Written as DNA, the CDR3 is TGTGCCAGTAGTTCACGGGGGAGCGGGAGTACCGGGGAGCTGTTTTTT.

The table lists this clone with a count of one. The chain uses TRBV25-1 and TRBJ2-6; D ambiguous. Trimming shortened V by 1 base and J by 1 base, and 8 bases separated the two germline ends. Germline V gene sequence: CDR1 MGHDK, CDR2 SYGVNS. The CDR3 loop spans 16 amino acids. CDR3: CASSEFGASGANVLTF. The CDR3 DNA follows: TGTGCCAGCAGTGAATTCGGCGCGTCTGGGGCCAACGTCCTGACTTTC.